This entry describes one T cell receptor (beta chain). Antigen: not known. The CDR3 runs 15 residues. Germline assignment: CDR1 KGHSH and CDR2 LQKENI. V trimming: 4 bases; J trimming: 3 bases; junction bases outside the gene matches: 2. Time point given: cycle 4 day 1 (C4D1), after five to seven weeks of nivolumab. All patients experienced relapse after autologous stem cell transplantation, and brentuximab vedotin exposure was variable. Profiling relied on immunoSEQ multiplex PCR, and the TCRdb table lists in-frame clones only, not all of them. Here the sample spans 20,000 or so clones, roughly 88% being singletons. This sample is drawn from a study of PD-1 blockade in classical Hodgkin lymphoma. Whole-study results and caveats: Undefined causes, possibly disease activity or prior therapy, underlie the repertoire differences. Relative to healthy donors, newly diagnosed patients reportedly had lower baseline TCR diversity, which was reported as lower still in relapsed/refractory patients. CD4+ but not CD8+ TCR diversity rose significantly by C4D1.

The sequence derives from a human donor with classical Hodgkin lymphoma. The starting material was peripheral blood mononuclear cells (PBMCs), obtained before the fourth cycle of nivolumab. The chain employs TRBV18 and TRBJ2-2, with 10 bases lining up with TRBD2. The DNA of the CDR3 is TGTGCCAGCTCACAAGCGGGAGGGGACACCGGGGAGCTGTTTTTT. It codes for CASSQAGGDTGELFF.